The source of this T cell receptor beta chain is a study of T cell repertoires in cytomegalovirus infection. Across the whole study: Public signatures in TCR beta pointed to CMV infection and matching HLA type.

Turning to this clonotype: Its antigen is unidentified.

Germline V gene lookup returns CDR1 MGHDK and CDR2 SYGVNS. The V end was cut by 2 bases, the J end by 4 bases, with 13 bases between. The CDR3 covers 15 residues. TCRdb itself ran the reads through MiXCR, one entry per CDR3 protein. The sample lists a few hundred thousand distinct CDR3 sequences, roughly 16% seen once, with about 11% in the top ten. General study results and limits: HLA-C-restricted CMV-specific TCR beta clonotypes were dominant in the ex vivo response. The cumulative frequency of public TCR beta families distinguished individuals who carried CMV together with the relevant HLA.

The V call is TRBV25-1, the J call TRBJ2-3, with D perhaps given as TRBD1 or TRBD2 (5 bases each). The sample taken for sequencing was PBMCs. This TCR was recovered from a human donor in good health (CMV status not recorded). Some clones in this sample may be carry-over from other donors' samples. Here the CDR3 DNA reads TGTGCCAGCAGTGAAGTAAATAGGGGAGCAGATACGCAGTATTTT. Translating it yields CASSEVNRGADTQYF.